Listed below are T cell receptor beta chains from one sample, sequenced in a study of regulatory T cells in long-lasting Graves disease. One entry per CDR3 protein results from TCRdb running MiXCR on the multiplex PCR reads. Of roughly 500,000 distinct CDR3 sequences in the sample, less than 15% are singletons; the top ten hold roughly a tenth. This sample also appeared in a second study, on T cells in Graves' hyperthyroidism and ophthalmopathy.

Here the sequenced sample was peripheral blood mononuclear cells (PBMCs), taken at new diagnosis, from a patient treated with antithyroid drugs. All receptors come from a man aged 25 to 45 with Graves disease. CDR3s include the opening cysteine and the closing phenylalanine or tryptophan. Clone size is not always given. Where it is, it says once, few, many or a class for expanded clones.

13	many	TRBJ2-7	TRBV5-1	CASSLLAMDEQYF
17	-	TRBJ1-6	TRBV6-1	CASSHEGSAGFNSPLHF
16	many	TRBJ2-7	TRBV5-1	CASSLVPGGLTYEQYF
15	many	TRBJ2-5	TRBV6-9	CASSYGMGVGETQYF
14	-	TRBJ1-2	TRBV9	CASSVVGQGGGYTF
13	many	TRBJ1-2	TRBV28	CATGGRDPSGYTF
14	many	TRBJ2-1	TRBV12-3/TRBV12-4	CASSFREGLNEQFF
15	-	TRBJ1-6	TRBV6-1	CASWRGRGGNSPLHF
14	many	TRBJ1-1	TRBV12-3/TRBV12-4	CASSPSLGNTEAFF
16	many	TRBJ2-5	TRBV25-1	CASSDQWKVQGETQYF
14	-	TRBJ2-3	TRBV20-1	CSATDSDRPDTQYF
14	once	TRBJ2-5	TRBV20-1	CSAVSGSREETQYF
18	many	TRBJ2-1	TRBV28	CASSFVLSLAGPTDEQFF
15	many	TRBJ2-7	TRBV12-3/TRBV12-4	CASSLRGRAPYEQYF
13	-	TRBJ1-5	TRBV20-1	CSASEGVGQPQHF
13	many	TRBJ2-3	TRBV10-3	CAISERGPDTQYF
18	few	TRBJ2-3	TRBV14	CASSQGLAGGRITDTQYF
14	many	TRBJ2-7	TRBV5-8	CASSPRGAAYEQYF
17	many	TRBJ2-1	TRBV5-1	CASSSGQPGLVNNEQFF
16	few	TRBJ2-5	TRBV3-1	CASSQALPGFRETQYF
15	many	TRBJ1-5	TRBV2	CASRVRAGTNQPQHF
13	-	TRBJ2-3	TRBV20-1	CSARSGASDTQYF
15	many	TRBJ2-4	TRBV18	CASSAPGQAENIQYF
16	once	TRBJ2-4	TRBV4-1	CASSPPERTAKNIQYF
16	many	TRBJ2-5	TRBV24-1	CATSDPKTGLRETQYF
13	-	TRBJ2-2	TRBV29-1	CSVEGSRTGELFF
13	-	TRBJ2-3	TRBV7-2	CASSSQTTDTQYF
14	many	TRBJ2-3	TRBV2	CASRLAGGTDTQYF
12	-	TRBJ1-2	TRBV19	CASNHRLHGYTF
11	many	TRBJ2-7	TRBV29-1	CSVSDYYEQYF
14	-	TRBJ1-1	TRBV20-1	CSAPRGGVNTEAFF